Listed here are 20 T cell receptor beta chains from one sample, sequenced in a study of cytomegalovirus exposure and HLA in healthy donors. The PCR made use of 60 Vbeta and 13 Jbeta primers. Assay used: immunoSEQ multiplex PCR; TCRdb lists only in-frame clones, some missing. Of around 170,000 clones in the sample, roughly 80% were seen once. Sequenced sample: PBMCs. Every receptor here comes from a man aged 35 to 55 in good health and CMV-seropositive.

The gene calls are TRBV2 and TRBJ2-5; the D gene is possibly TRBD2 (5 bases). Deletions cut 7 bases from V and 11 bases from J, with 20 bases between. The CDR3 contains 13 residues. CDR1 is SNHLY and CDR2 is FYNNEI in the germline V gene. In DNA, the CDR3 is TGTGCCAGCATCCCCCCCGAGGTTAGGGAGCAGTACTTC. Its translation: CASIPPEVREQYF.

The chain carries TRBV5-1 and TRBJ2-7; D may be TRBD2 (6 bases). The CDR3 runs to 14 residues. The V gene lost 2 bases and the J gene lost 0 bases, with 9 bases spanning the gap. CDR1 SGHRS and CDR2 YFSETQ come from the germline V gene. In DNA, the CDR3 is TGCGCCAGCAGCTTTGACGGGAGCTCCTACGAGCAGTACTTC. Amino acid sequence: CASSFDGSSYEQYF. Together with reference TRBV5-1 and TRBJ2-7, the CDR3 gives the full variable domain: KAGVTQTPRYLIKTRGQQVTLSCSPISGHRSVSWYQQTPGQGLQFLFEYFSETQRNKGNFPGRFSGRQFSNSRSEMNVSTLELGDSALYLCASSFDGSSYEQYFGPGTRLTVT.

The genes are TRBV7-9 and TRBJ1-1; weak D call: TRBD1 (6 bases). The V and J ends lost 5 bases and 1 base respectively, with 14 bases between them. The length of the CDR3 is 15 residues. Germline CDR1 reads SEHNR; CDR2 reads FQNEAQ (reference sequence). The CDR3 nucleotides are TGTGCCAGCAGCCAGAACAGGGCTTCGAACACTGAAGCTTTCTTT. Translating gives CASSQNRASNTEAFF. Full variable domain (rest looked up from reference TRBV7-9 and TRBJ1-1): DTGVSQNPRHKITKRGQNVTFRCDPISEHNRLYWYRQTLGQGPEFLTYFQNEAQLEKSRLLSDRFSAERPKGSFSTLEIQRTEQGDSAMYLCASSQNRASNTEAFFGQGTRLTVV.

This rearrangement joins TRBV9 to TRBJ1-1, with D possibly TRBD1 on 5 matching bases. V was pared by 0 bases and J by 1 base, with 7 bases between. The CDR3 has 14 residues. Germline assignment: CDR1 SGDLS and CDR2 YYNGEE. CDR3 residues: CASSVDQGNTEAFF. DNA of the CDR3: TGTGCCAGCAGCGTAGATCAGGGGAACACTGAAGCTTTCTTT.

The chain joins TRBV7-3 to TRBJ2-2; 8 nucleotides match TRBD1. Germline CDR1 reads SGHTA; CDR2 reads FQGTGA. The CDR3 is 16 residues long. J was trimmed by 5 bases and V by 3 bases; bases with no gene match: 8. The CDR3 sequence is CASSFAGGAGTGELFF. DNA for the CDR3: TGTGCCAGCAGCTTTGCAGGGGGCGCGGGGACCGGGGAGCTGTTTTTT.

This clone was counted only a few times. The CDR3 loop reads CAISESSRGRAPNQPQHF. DNA of the CDR3: TGTGCCATCAGTGAGTCATCCAGGGGACGAGCACCCAATCAGCCCCAGCATTTT. The rearrangement links TRBV10-3 to TRBJ1-5; tentatively, D is TRBD1 (6 bases). CDR3 size: 18 residues. Per the germline V gene, CDR1 is ENHRY and CDR2 is SYGVKD. With 0 bases removed from V and 3 bases from J, the gap between germline ends came to 18 bases.

This clone was observed once. J is TRBJ1-3 and V is TRBV4-2; the D is unclear. CDR1 is LGHNA, CDR2 YNFKEQ, per germline. Trimming pared 1 base from V and 10 bases from J, leaving 11 bases between. There are 13 residues in the CDR3. CDR3 sequence (DNA): TGTGCCAGCAGCCAAGTAGCCTCTGAGACCATATATTTT. This sequence encodes CASSQVASETIYF.

To note about this clone: At one boundary the junction diverges from the germline segment, which might be a read error. Here the CDR3 DNA reads TGTGCCAGCAGCCCGCCGGGGTACTATGGCTATACCTTC. It codes for CASSPPGYYGYTF. The V gene is TRBV5-4, the J gene TRBJ1-2; D is uncertain. The germline gives CDR1 SGHNT, CDR2 YYREEE (reference sequence). The CDR3 covers 13 residues. The complete variable domain, with remaining parts taken from reference TRBV5-4 and TRBJ1-2, reads ETGVTQSPTHLIKTRGQQVTLRCSSQSGHNTVSWYQQALGQGPQFIFQYYREEENGRGNFPPRFSGLQFPNYSSELNVNALELDDSALYLCASSPPGYYGYTFGSGTRLTVV.

The V call is TRBV5-1, the J call TRBJ2-7, with 14 nucleotides matching TRBD2. Germline lookup yields CDR1 SGHRS and CDR2 YFSETQ. Unmatched junction bases numbered 4, after V lost 0 bases and J lost 5 bases. The CDR3 is made up of 16 amino acids. CDR3 in DNA: TGCGCCAGCAGCTTGGGACTAGCGGGGGGGCTCGACGAGCAGTACTTC. This sequence encodes CASSLGLAGGLDEQYF.

The DNA for the CDR3 is TGTGCCAGCAGTTTGTACCAGGCGTATGGCTACACCTTC. Protein sequence: CASSLYQAYGYTF. This sequence joins TRBV28 and TRBJ1-2; unclear D gene. V was trimmed by 3 bases and J by 5 bases, leaving 10 bases between them. The CDR3 is made up of 13 amino acids. Germline V CDR1 and CDR2: MDHEN, SYDVKM.

This clone occurred a few times. This chain uses TRBV6-5 with TRBJ1-4; D is unresolved. The germline V gene has CDR1 MNHEY and CDR2 SVGAGI. CDR3 length equals 13 residues. V was trimmed by 10 bases and J by 8 bases, leaving 17 bases between them. CDR3 region: CATRQQGEEKLFF. The CDR3 nucleotides are TGTGCCACCAGACAACAAGGAGAGGAAAAACTGTTTTTT.

The chain couples TRBV7-8 to TRBJ2-2; TRBD1 agrees at 7 bases. Germline CDR1 SGHVS, CDR2 FQNEAQ. This CDR3 has 12 amino acids. The V gene end was trimmed by 10 bases and the J gene end by 4 bases; junction bases not matched to a gene: 3. CDR3 sequence (DNA): TGTGCCATAGACAGGGCCACCGGGGAGCTGTTTTTT. This codes for CAIDRATGELFF.

The J gene is TRBJ1-6, the V gene TRBV10-3, with 8 bases that match TRBD1. V was clipped by 10 bases and J by 11 bases; unmatched bases: 25. Germline CDR1 is ENHRY and CDR2 is SYGVKD. The CDR3 spans 18 residues. CDR3 residues: CATLASGTGSIQGAPLHF. As DNA, the CDR3 is TGTGCCACCCTCGCCTCCGGGACAGGTAGTATTCAGGGTGCACCCCTCCACTTT.

This chain joins TRBV25-1 and TRBJ1-2; weak D call: TRBD1 (5 bases). The CDR3 is 13 residues long. Germline lookup yields CDR1 MGHDK and CDR2 SYGVNS. V was pared by 4 bases and J by 7 bases, with 13 bases between. The CDR3 region has the DNA TGTGCCAGCAGTGGGGGCGTGGGGCCTGGCTACACCTTC. Translated, it gives CASSGGVGPGYTF.

Regarding this clone: Germline is not matched at one junction end, which may reflect a read error. J is TRBJ1-4 and V is TRBV7-9, with D maybe TRBD1 (5 bases). The CDR3 covers 15 residues. Germline CDR1 reads SEHNR; CDR2 reads FQNEAQ (reference sequence). In nucleotides, the CDR3 is TGTTCCAGCAGCCAGGACATGATTCCTAATGAAAAACTGTTTTTT. Its translation is CSSSQDMIPNEKLFF.

This clone was detected once. The chain joins TRBV4-1 to TRBJ2-1; 14 bases align to TRBD2. With 2 bases clipped from V and 0 bases from J, the junction kept 3 bases outside the gene matches. Germline CDR1 reads MGHRA; CDR2 reads YSYEKL. This CDR3 comprises 18 residues. CDR3 loop: CASSQRLAGGSSYNEQFF. For the CDR3, the DNA is TGCGCCAGCAGCCAACGACTAGCGGGGGGGAGCTCCTACAATGAGCAGTTCTTC.

This chain connects TRBV6-5 to TRBJ2-1; no reliable D call. Germline loops: CDR1 MNHEY, CDR2 SVGAGI. The length of the CDR3 is 14 residues. The V and J ends lost 2 bases and 4 bases respectively, with 9 bases between them. The DNA for the CDR3 is TGTGCCAGCAGTTACGATCAGGTTTACAATGAGCAGTTCTTC. This sequence encodes CASSYDQVYNEQFF.

This clone was detected only a few times. The genes are TRBV11-3 and TRBJ2-3, with D perhaps matching TRBD2 (5 bases). V lost 6 bases and J 6 bases, leaving 13 bases between the germline ends. The germline CDR1 and CDR2 sequences are SGHNT and YENEEA. This CDR3 comprises 13 residues. For the CDR3, the DNA is TGTGCCAGCAGGAAGGAGGTGTCGGATACGCAGTATTTT. It yields the protein CASRKEVSDTQYF.

This clone has just a few counts. The chain joins TRBV19 to TRBJ2-4, with 8 nucleotides matching TRBD1. This CDR3 has 15 residues. Germline CDR1 reads LNHDA; CDR2 reads SQIVND (reference sequence). With V trimmed by 1 base and J by 8 bases, 7 bases remained unmatched. CDR3: CASSIVGRGLDIQYF. Here the CDR3 DNA reads TGTGCCAGTAGTATAGTTGGCAGGGGGCTGGACATTCAGTACTTC.

V usage is TRBV30 and J usage is TRBJ1-5; 7 bases fit TRBD1. CDR1 is GTSNPN, CDR2 SVGIG, per germline (reference sequence). The CDR3 runs to 15 residues. Trimming cost V 3 bases and J 7 bases; bases outside gene matches: 12. CDR3 in amino acids: CAWRASNRGGQPQHF. The DNA for the CDR3 is TGTGCCTGGAGGGCTTCTAACAGGGGCGGACAGCCCCAGCATTTT. Full variable domain (remainder filled in from reference TRBV30 and TRBJ1-5): SQTIHQWPATLVQPVGSPLSLECTVEGTSNPNLYWYRQAAGRGLQLLFYSVGIGQISSEVPQNLSASRPQDRQFILSSKKLLLSDSGFYLCAWRASNRGGQPQHFGDGTRLSIL.